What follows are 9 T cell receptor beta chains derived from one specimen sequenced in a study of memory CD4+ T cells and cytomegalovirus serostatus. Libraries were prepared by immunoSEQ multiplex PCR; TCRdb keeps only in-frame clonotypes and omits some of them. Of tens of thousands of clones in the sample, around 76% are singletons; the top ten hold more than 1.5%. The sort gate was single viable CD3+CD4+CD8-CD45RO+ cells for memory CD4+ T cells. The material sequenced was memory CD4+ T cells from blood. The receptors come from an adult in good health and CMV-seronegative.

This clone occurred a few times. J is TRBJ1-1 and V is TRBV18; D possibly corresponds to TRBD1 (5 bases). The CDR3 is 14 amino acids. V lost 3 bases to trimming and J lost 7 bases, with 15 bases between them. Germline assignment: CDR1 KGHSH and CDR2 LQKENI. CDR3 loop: CASSPPPSRGEAFF. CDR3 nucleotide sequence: TGTGCCAGCTCACCTCCCCCTTCGAGGGGTGAAGCTTTCTTT.

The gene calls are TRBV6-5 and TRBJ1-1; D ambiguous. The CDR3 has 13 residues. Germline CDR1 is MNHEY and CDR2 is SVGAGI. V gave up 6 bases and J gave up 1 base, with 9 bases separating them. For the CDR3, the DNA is TGTGCCAGCAGACGCCTCAAGAACACTGAAGCTTTCTTT. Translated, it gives CASRRLKNTEAFF.

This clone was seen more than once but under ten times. The CDR3 nucleotides are TGTGCCAGCAGTGAAGCGAAGGGGACAGGGGGCGGAAAACTGTTTTTT. This codes for CASSEAKGTGGGKLFF. The chain combines TRBV2 with TRBJ1-4; 12 nucleotides agree with TRBD1. Germline-derived CDR1 and CDR2 are SNHLY and FYNNEI. The length of the CDR3 is 16 residues. V gave up 0 bases and J gave up 10 bases; unmatched junction bases: 6.

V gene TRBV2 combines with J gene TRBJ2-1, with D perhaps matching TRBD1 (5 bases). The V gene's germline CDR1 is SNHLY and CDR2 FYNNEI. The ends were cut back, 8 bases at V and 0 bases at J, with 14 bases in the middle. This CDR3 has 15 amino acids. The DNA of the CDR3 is TGTGCCAGCTCTCCACAGGTGAGCTCCTACAATGAGCAGTTCTTC. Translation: CASSPQVSSYNEQFF.

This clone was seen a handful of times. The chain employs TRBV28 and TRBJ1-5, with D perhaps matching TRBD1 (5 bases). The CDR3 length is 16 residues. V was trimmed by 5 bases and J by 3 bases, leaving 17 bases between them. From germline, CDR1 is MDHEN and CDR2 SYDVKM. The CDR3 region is CASSDDSDRPNQPQHF. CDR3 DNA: TGTGCCAGCAGTGACGATTCCGACAGACCCAATCAGCCCCAGCATTTT.

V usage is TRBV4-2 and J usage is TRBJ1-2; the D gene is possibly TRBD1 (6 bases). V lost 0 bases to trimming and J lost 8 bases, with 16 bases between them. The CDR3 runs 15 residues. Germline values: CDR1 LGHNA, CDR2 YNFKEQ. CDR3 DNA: TGTGCCAGCAGCCAAGATGTGGGGGCGCCGGGAGGCTACACCTTC. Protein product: CASSQDVGAPGGYTF.

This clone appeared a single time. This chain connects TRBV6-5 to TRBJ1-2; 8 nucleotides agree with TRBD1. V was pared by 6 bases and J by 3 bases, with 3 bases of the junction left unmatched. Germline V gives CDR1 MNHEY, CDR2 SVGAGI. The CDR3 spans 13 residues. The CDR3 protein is CASRTDRDYGYTF. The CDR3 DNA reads TGTGCCAGCAGAACGGACAGGGACTATGGCTACACCTTC.

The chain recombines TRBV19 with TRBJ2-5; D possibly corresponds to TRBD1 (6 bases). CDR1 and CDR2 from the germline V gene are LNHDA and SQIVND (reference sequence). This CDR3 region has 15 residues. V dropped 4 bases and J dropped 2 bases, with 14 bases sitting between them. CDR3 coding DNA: TGTGCCAGTAGTACCTCCGGGACACCACAAGAGACCCAGTACTTC. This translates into CASSTSGTPQETQYF.

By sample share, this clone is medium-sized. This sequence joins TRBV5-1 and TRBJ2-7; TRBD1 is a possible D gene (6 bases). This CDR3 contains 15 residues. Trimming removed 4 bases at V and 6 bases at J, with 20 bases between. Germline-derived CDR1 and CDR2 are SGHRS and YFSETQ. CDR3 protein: CASSPYAGTPGEQYF. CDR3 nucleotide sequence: TGCGCCAGCAGCCCCTATGCCGGGACACCGGGCGAGCAGTACTTC.